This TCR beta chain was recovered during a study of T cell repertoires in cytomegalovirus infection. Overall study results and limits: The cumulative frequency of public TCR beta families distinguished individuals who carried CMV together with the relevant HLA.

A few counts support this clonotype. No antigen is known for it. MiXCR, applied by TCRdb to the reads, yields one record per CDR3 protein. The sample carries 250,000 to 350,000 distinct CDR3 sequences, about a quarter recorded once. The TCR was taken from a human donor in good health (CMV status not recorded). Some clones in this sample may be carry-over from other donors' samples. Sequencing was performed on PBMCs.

The CDR3 region has the DNA TGTGCCAGCAGTGATCTTGGCGTTAGCTCCTACGAGCAGTACTTC. This gives the protein CASSDLGVSSYEQYF. The rearrangement uses TRBV25-1 and TRBJ2-7; D is uncertain. The CDR3 runs 15 residues. Germline V gives CDR1 MGHDK, CDR2 SYGVNS. V lost 3 bases and J 0 bases, leaving 12 bases between the germline ends.